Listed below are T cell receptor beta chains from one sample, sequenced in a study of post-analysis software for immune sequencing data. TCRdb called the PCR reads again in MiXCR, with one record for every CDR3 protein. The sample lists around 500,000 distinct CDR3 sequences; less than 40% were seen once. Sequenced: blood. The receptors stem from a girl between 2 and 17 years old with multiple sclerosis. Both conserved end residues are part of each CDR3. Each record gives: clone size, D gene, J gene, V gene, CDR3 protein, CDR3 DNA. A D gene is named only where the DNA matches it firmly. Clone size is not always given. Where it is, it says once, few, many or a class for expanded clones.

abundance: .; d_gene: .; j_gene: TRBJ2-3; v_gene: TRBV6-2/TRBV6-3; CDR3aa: CASSYGRGIDTDTQYF; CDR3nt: TGTGCCAGCAGTTACGGCAGGGGAATCGATACAGATACGCAGTATTTT
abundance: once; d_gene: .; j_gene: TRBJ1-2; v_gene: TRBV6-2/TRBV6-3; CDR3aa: CTSRRSVGGEGGYTF; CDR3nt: TGTACCAGCAGAAGAAGCGTTGGGGGAGAGGGCGGCTACACCTTC
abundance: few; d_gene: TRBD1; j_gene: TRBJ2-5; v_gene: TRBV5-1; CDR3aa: CASSQMGQGPETQYF; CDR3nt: TGCGCCAGCAGCCAAATGGGACAGGGTCCAGAGACCCAGTACTTC
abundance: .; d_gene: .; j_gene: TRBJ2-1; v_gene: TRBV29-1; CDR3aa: CSIEDGTTDDEQFF; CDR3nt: TGCAGCATTGAAGATGGAACTACGGACGATGAGCAGTTCTTC
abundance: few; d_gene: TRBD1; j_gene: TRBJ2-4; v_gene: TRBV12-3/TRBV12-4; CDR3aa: CASTKGTGQNIQYF; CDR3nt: TGTGCCAGCACCAAAGGGACAGGGCAGAACATTCAGTACTTC
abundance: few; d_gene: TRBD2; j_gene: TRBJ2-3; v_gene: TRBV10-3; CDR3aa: CAIRFRGGLTDTQYF; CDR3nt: TGTGCCATCAGATTCCGGGGGGGTCTTACAGATACGCAGTATTTT
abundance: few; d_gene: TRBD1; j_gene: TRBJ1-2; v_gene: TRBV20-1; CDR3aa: CSARDLSGRGNYGYTF; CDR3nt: TGCAGTGCTAGAGATCTATCCGGCAGGGGGAACTATGGCTACACCTTC
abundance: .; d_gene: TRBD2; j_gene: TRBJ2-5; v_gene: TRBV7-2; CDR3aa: CASSPLSGVETQYF; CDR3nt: TGTGCCAGCAGCCCTCTCAGCGGGGTAGAGACCCAGTACTTC
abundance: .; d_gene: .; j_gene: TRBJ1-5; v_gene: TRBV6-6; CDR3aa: CASSYSRYLDQPQHF; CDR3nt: TGTGCCAGCAGTTACTCGAGGTATTTGGATCAGCCCCAGCATTTT
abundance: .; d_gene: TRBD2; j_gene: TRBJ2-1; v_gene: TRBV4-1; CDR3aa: CASSQAERGGWNEQFF; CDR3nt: TGCGCCAGCAGCCAAGCTGAGCGGGGGGGTTGGAATGAGCAGTTCTTC
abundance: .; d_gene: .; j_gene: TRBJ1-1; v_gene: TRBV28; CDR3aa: CASSFHLDGTEAFF; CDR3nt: TGTGCCAGCAGTTTCCATCTCGACGGCACTGAAGCTTTCTTT
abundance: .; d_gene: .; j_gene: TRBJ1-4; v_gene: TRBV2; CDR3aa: CASSTSRGSNEKLFF; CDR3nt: TGTGCCAGCAGTACGTCCCGGGGATCGAATGAAAAACTGTTTTTT
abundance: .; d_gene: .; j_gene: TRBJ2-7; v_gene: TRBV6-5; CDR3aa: CASSYSAGPGDRFYEQYF; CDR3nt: TGTGCCAGCAGTTACTCAGCCGGACCAGGGGATCGGTTTTACGAGCAGTACTTC
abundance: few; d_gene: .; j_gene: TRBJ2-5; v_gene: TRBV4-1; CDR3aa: CASSQVDGQETQYF; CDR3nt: TGCGCCAGCAGCCAAGTAGACGGGCAAGAGACCCAGTACTTC
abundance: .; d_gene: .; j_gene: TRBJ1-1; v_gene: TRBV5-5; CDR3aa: CASSGSNTEAFF; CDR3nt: TGTGCCAGCAGCGGTTCGAACACTGAAGCTTTCTTT
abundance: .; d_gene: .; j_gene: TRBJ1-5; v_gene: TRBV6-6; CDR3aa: CASAYSPSNQPQHF; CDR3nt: TGTGCCAGCGCATATAGCCCTAGCAATCAGCCCCAGCATTTT
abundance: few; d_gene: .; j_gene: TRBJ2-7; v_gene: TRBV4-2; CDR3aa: CASSQDASRATYEQYF; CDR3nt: TGTGCCAGCAGCCAAGATGCATCCCGGGCCACCTACGAGCAGTACTTC
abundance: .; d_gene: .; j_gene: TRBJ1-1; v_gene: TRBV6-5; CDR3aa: CASSLRRGTDEAFF; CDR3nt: TGTGCCAGCAGTCTTCGACGTGGGACGGACGAAGCTTTCTTT
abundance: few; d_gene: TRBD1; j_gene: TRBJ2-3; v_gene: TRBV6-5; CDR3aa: CASRLRDRVTDTQYF; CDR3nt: TGTGCCAGCAGACTTCGGGACAGGGTCACAGATACGCAGTATTTT
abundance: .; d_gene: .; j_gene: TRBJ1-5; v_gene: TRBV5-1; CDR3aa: CASSFQGNQPQHF; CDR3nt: TGCGCCAGCAGCTTCCAGGGGAATCAGCCCCAGCATTTT
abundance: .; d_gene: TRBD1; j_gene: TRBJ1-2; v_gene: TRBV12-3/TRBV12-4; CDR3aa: CASSQPGQDIYGYTF; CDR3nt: TGTGCCAGCAGTCAACCGGGACAGGATATTTATGGCTACACCTTC
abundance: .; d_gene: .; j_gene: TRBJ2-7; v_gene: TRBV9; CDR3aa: CASTLRDTSYEQYF; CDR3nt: TGTGCCAGCACATTACGGGACACTTCCTACGAGCAGTACTTC
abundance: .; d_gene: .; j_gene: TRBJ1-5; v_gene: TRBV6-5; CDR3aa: CASSYSRESNQPQHF; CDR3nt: TGTGCCAGCAGTTATAGCCGGGAAAGCAATCAGCCCCAGCATTTT
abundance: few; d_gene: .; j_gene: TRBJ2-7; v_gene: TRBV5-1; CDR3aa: CASSSYIASYQQYF; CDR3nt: TGCGCCAGCAGCTCATACATCGCCTCCTACCAGCAGTACTTC
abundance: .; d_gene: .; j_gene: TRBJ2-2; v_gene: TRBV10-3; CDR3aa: CAIDPSNTGELFF; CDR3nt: TGTGCCATCGACCCTTCTAACACCGGGGAGCTGTTTTTT
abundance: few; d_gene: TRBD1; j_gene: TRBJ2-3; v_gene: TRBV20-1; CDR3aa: CSARDPRDRGTDTQYF; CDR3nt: TGCAGTGCTAGAGACCCCCGGGACAGGGGTACAGATACGCAGTATTTT
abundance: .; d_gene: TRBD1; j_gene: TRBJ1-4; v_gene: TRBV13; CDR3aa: CASSRTGRGLNEKLFF; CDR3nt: TGTGCCAGCAGCCGGACAGGGAGGGGTTTAAATGAAAAACTGTTTTTT
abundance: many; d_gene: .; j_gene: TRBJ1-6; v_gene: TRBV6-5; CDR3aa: CASSDRWSNSPLHF; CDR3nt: TGTGCCAGCAGCGACCGGTGGAGCAATTCACCCCTCCACTTT
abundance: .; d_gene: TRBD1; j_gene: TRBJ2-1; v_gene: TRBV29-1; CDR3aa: CSVANRGIGGNEQFF; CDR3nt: TGCAGCGTTGCTAACAGGGGCATCGGAGGAAATGAGCAGTTCTTC
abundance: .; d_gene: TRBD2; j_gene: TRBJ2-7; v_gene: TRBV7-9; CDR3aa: CASSFEAGGPWEQYF; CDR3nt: TGTGCCAGCAGCTTTGAGGCGGGGGGCCCGTGGGAGCAGTACTTC
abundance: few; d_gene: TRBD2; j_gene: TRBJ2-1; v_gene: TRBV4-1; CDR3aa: CASSRPTGTTPIYNEQFF; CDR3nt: TGCGCCAGCAGCCGACCCACCGGGACTACGCCTATCTACAATGAGCAGTTCTTC
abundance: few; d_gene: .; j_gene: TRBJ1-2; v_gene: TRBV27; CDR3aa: CASSSKPGRSNYGYTF; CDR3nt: TGTGCCAGCAGTTCCAAGCCGGGTCGGTCTAACTATGGCTACACCTTC
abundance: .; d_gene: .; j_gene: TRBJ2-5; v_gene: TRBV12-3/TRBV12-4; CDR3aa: CASSVDLQETQYF; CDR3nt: TGTGCCAGCAGTGTGGACCTCCAAGAGACCCAGTACTTC
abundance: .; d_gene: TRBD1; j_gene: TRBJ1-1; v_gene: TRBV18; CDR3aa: CASSPRQGAFDTEAFF; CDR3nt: TGTGCCAGCTCACCTCGACAGGGGGCTTTTGACACTGAAGCTTTCTTT
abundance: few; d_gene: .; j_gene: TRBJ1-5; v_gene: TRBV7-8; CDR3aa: CASSLDGRSLNQPQHF; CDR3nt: TGTGCCAGCAGCTTAGACGGCCGTTCTCTCAATCAGCCCCAGCATTTT
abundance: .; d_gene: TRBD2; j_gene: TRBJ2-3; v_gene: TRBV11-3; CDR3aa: CASSLEPTSGTDTQYF; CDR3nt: TGTGCCAGCAGCTTAGAGCCGACTAGCGGCACAGATACGCAGTATTTT
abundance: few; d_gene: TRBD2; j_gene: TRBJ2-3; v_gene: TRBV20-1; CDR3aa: CSASRLAYQATQYF; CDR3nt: TGCAGTGCCAGCCGACTAGCCTACCAAGCTACGCAGTATTTT
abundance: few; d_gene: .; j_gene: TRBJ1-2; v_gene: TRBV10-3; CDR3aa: CAISESPDYGYTF; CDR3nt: TGTGCCATCAGTGAGTCGCCCGACTATGGCTACACCTTC
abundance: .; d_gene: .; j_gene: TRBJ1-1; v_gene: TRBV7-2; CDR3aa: CASSRQVTKNTEAFF; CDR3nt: TGTGCCAGCAGCCGACAAGTCACAAAGAACACTGAAGCTTTCTTT
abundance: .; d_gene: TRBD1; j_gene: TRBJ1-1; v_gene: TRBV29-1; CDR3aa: CSATRQGDTEAFF; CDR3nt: TGCAGCGCAACCCGACAGGGGGACACTGAAGCTTTCTTT
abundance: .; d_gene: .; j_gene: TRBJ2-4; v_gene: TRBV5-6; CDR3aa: CASSSIDLAKNIQYF; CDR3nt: TGTGCCAGCAGCTCCATCGATCTAGCCAAAAACATTCAGTACTTC
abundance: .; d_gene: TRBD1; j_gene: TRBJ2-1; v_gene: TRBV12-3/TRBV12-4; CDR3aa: CASSHPGQLYNEQFF; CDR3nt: TGTGCCAGCAGTCACCCGGGACAGCTCTACAATGAGCAGTTCTTC
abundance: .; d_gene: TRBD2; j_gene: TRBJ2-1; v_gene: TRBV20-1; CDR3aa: CSATSGGSYNEQFF; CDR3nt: TGCAGTGCCACTAGCGGGGGCTCCTACAATGAGCAGTTCTTC
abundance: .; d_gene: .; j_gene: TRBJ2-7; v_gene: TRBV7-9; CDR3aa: CVSSPEPRQGSSYEQYF; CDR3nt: TGTGTCAGCAGCCCCGAACCTCGGCAGGGGAGCTCCTACGAGCAGTACTTC
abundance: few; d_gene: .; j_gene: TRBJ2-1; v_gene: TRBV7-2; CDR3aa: CASSLALGSYNEQFF; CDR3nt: TGTGCCAGCAGCTTAGCGCTAGGCTCCTACAATGAGCAGTTCTTC
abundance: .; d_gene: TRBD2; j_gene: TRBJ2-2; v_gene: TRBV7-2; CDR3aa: CASSLEIGGDTGELFF; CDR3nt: TGTGCCAGCAGCTTAGAAATCGGGGGGGACACCGGGGAGCTGTTTTTT
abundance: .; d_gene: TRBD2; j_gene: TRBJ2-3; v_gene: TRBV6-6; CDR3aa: CASRAPGLAVTDTQYF; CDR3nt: TGTGCCAGCAGAGCACCGGGACTAGCGGTCACAGATACGCAGTATTTT